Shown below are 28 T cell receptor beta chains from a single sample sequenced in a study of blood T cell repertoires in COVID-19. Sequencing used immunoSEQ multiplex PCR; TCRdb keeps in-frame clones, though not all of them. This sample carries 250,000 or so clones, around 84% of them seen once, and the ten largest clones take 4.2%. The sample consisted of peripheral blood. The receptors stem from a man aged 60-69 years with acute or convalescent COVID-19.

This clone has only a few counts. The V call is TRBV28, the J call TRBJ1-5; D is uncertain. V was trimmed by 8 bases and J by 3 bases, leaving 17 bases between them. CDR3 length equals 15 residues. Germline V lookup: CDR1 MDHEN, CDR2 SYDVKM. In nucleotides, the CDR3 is TGTGCCAGCTTTCCTAGTGGAATCCTCAATCAGCCCCAGCATTTT. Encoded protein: CASFPSGILNQPQHF.

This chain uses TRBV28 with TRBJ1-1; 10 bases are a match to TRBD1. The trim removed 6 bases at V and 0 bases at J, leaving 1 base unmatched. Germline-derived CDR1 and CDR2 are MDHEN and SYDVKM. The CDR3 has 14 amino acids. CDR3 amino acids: CASSGTGVNTEAFF. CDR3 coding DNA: TGTGCCAGCAGCGGGACAGGGGTGAACACTGAAGCTTTCTTT.

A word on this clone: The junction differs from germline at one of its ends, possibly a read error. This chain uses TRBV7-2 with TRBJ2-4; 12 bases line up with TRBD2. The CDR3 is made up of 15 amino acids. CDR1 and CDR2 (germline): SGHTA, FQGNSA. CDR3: CASSLAGLAGSKVCF. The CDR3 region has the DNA TGTGCCAGCAGCTTAGCCGGACTAGCGGGAAGCAAAGTCTGCTTC.

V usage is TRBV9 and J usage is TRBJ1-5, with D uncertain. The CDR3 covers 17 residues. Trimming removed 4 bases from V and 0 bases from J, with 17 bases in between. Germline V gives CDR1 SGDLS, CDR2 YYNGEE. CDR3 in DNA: TGTGCCAGCAGCCCCTCTTCGGGGTTAGGTAGCAATCAGCCCCAGCATTTT. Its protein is CASSPSSGLGSNQPQHF.

The CDR3 sequence: CASSDTTGVRGYTF. The CDR3 DNA follows: TGTGCCAGCAGCGATACAACAGGGGTTCGTGGCTACACCTTC. The chain joins TRBV25-1 to TRBJ1-2, with 7 bases lining up with TRBD1. Germline trimming cut 6 bases from V and 7 bases from J; bases unmatched to any gene: 11. CDR3 length equals 14 residues. CDR1 and CDR2 (germline): MGHDK, SYGVNS.

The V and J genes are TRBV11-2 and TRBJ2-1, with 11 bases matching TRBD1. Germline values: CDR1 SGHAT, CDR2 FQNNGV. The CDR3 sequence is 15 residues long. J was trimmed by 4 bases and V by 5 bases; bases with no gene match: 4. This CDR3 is CASSLGTGGYNEQFF. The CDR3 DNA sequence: TGTGCCAGCAGCCTCGGGACAGGGGGTTACAATGAGCAGTTCTTC.

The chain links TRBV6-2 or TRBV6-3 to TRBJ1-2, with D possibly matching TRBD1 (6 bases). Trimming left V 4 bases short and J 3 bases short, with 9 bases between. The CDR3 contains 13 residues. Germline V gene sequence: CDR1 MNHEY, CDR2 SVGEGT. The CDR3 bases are TGTGCCAGCAGTTTACAGGGTGACTATGGCTACACCTTC. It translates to CASSLQGDYGYTF.

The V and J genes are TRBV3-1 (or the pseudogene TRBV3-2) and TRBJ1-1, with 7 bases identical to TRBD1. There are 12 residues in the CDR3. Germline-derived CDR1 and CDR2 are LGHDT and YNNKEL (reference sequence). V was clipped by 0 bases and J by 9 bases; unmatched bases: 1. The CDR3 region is CASSQEGQKAFF. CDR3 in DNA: TGTGCCAGCAGCCAAGAGGGACAGAAAGCTTTCTTT.

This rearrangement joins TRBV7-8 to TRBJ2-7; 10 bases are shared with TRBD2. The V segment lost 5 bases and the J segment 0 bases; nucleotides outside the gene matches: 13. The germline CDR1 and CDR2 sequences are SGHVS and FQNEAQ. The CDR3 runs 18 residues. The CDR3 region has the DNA TGTGCCAGCAGCCCGGGTAGCGGGGGGCCTACAAGCTCCTACGAGCAGTACTTC. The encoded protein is CASSPGSGGPTSSYEQYF.

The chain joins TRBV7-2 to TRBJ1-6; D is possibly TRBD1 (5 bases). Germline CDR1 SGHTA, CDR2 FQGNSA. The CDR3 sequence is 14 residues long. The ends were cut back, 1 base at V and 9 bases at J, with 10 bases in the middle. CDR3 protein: CASSLVQAGSPLHF. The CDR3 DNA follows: TGTGCCAGCAGCTTAGTACAGGCAGGTTCACCCCTCCACTTT.

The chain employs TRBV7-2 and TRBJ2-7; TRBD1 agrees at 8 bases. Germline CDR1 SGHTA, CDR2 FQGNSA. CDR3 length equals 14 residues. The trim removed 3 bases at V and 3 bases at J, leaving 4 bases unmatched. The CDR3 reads CASSFGTGFYEQYF. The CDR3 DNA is TGTGCCAGCAGCTTCGGGACAGGCTTCTACGAGCAGTACTTC.

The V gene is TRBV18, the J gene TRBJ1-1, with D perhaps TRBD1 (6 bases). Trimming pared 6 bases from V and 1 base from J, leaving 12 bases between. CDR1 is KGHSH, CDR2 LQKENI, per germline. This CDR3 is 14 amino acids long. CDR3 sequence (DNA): TGTGCCAGCTCCCAGACAGGTGCGAACACTGAAGCTTTCTTT. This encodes CASSQTGANTEAFF. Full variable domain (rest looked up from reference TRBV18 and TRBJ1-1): NAGVMQNPRHLVRRRGQEARLRCSPMKGHSHVYWYRQLPEEGLKFMVYLQKENIIDESGMPKERFSAEFPKEGPSILRIQQVVRGDSAAYFCASSQTGANTEAFFGQGTRLTVV.

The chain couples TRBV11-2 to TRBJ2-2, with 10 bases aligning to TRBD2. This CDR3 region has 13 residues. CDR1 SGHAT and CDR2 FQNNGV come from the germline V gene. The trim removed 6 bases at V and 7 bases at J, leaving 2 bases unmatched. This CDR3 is CASRRLAGGELFF. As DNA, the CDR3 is TGTGCCAGCAGAAGACTAGCGGGCGGGGAGCTGTTTTTT.

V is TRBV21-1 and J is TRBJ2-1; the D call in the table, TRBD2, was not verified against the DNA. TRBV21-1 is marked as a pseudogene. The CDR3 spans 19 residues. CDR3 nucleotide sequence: TGTGCCAGCAGCCCGCGAAAGAGGGATGTCCGGGCCCTGCTCGATGAGCAGTTCTTC. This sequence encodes CASSPRKRDVRALLDEQFF.

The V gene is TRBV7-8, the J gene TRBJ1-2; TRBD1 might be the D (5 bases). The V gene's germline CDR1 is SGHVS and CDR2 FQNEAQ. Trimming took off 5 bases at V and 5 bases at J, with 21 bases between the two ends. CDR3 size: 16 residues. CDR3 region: CASSPTDYNRGYGYTF. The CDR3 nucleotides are TGTGCCAGCAGCCCGACGGACTATAATAGGGGTTATGGCTACACCTTC.

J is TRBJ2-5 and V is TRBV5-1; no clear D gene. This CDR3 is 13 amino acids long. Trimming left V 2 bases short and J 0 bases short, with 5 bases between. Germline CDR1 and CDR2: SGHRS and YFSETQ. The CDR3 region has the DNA TGCGCCAGCAGCTTTCAGTACCAAGAGACCCAGTACTTC. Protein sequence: CASSFQYQETQYF. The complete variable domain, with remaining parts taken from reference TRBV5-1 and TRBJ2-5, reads KAGVTQTPRYLIKTRGQQVTLSCSPISGHRSVSWYQQTPGQGLQFLFEYFSETQRNKGNFPGRFSGRQFSNSRSEMNVSTLELGDSALYLCASSFQYQETQYFGPGTRLLVL.

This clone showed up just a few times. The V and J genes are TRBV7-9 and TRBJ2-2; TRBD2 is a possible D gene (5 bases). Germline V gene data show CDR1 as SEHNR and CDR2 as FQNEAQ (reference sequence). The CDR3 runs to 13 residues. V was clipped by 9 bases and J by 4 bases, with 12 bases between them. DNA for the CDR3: TGTGCCAGAGAGAGGGAAATCACCGGGGAGCTGTTTTTT. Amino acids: CAREREITGELFF.

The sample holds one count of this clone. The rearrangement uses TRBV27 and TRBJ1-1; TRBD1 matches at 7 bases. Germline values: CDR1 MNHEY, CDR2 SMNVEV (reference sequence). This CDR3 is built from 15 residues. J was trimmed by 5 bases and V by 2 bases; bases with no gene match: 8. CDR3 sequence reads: CASSLAQGRRTEAFF. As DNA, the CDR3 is TGTGCCAGCAGTTTAGCACAGGGGAGACGTACTGAAGCTTTCTTT.

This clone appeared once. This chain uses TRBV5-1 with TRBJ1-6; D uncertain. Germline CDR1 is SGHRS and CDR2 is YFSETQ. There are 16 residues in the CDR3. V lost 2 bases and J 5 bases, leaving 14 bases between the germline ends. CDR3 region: CASSLNGGRDNSPLHF. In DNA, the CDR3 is TGCGCCAGCAGCTTAAACGGAGGGAGGGATAATTCACCCCTCCACTTT. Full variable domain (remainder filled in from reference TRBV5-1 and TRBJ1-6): KAGVTQTPRYLIKTRGQQVTLSCSPISGHRSVSWYQQTPGQGLQFLFEYFSETQRNKGNFPGRFSGRQFSNSRSEMNVSTLELGDSALYLCASSLNGGRDNSPLHFGNGTRLTVT.

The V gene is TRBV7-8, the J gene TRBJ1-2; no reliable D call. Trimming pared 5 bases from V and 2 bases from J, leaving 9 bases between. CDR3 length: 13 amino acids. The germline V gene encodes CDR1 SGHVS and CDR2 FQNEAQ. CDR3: CASSPQANYGYTF. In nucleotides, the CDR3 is TGTGCCAGCAGCCCTCAGGCGAACTATGGCTACACCTTC. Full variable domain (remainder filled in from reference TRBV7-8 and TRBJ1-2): GAGVSQSPRYKVAKRGQDVALRCDPISGHVSLFWYQQALGQGPEFLTYFQNEAQLDKSGLPSDRFFAERPEGSVSTLKIQRTQQEDSAVYLCASSPQANYGYTFGSGTRLTVV.

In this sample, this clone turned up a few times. CDR3 in amino acids: CASSESNYRTSTTGELFF. The CDR3 region has the DNA TGCGCCAGCAGTGAGTCGAATTACAGGACATCTACCACCGGGGAGCTGTTTTTT. This sequence joins TRBV10-2 and TRBJ2-2, with D possibly TRBD1 on 5 matching bases. Trimming took off 0 bases at V and 4 bases at J, with 18 bases between the two ends. This CDR3 is 18 amino acids long. In germline, CDR1 is WSHSY, CDR2 SAAADI.

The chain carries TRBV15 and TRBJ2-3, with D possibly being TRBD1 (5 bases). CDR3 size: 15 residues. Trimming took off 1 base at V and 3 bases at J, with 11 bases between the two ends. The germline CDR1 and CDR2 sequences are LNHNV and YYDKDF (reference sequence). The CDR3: CATSRAGQGTDTQYF. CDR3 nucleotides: TGTGCCACCAGCAGAGCTGGGCAGGGTACAGATACGCAGTATTTT.

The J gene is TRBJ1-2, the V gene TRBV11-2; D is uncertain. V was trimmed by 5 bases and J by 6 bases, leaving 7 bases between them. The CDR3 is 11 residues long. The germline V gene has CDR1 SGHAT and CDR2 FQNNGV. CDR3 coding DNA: TGTGCCAGCAGCCCCTTTGATGGCTACACCTTC. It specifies CASSPFDGYTF.

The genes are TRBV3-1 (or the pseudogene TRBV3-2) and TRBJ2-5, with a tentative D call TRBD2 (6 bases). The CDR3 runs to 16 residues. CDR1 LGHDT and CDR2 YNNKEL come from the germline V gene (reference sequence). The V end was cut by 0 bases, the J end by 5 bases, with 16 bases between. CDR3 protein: CASSQDLGGVGETQYF. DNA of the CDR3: TGTGCCAGCAGCCAAGATCTCGGAGGGGTAGGGGAGACCCAGTACTTC.

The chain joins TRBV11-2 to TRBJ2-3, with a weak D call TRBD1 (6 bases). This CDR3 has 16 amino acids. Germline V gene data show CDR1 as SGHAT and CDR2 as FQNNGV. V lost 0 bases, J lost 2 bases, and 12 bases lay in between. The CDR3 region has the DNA TGTGCCAGCAGCTTAGACAGGACAGCTAACACAGATACGCAGTATTTT. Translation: CASSLDRTANTDTQYF.

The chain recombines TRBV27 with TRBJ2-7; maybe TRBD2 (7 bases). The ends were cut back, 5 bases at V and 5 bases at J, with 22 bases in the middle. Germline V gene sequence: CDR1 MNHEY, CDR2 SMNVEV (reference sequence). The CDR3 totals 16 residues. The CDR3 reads CASSPRWGGGGNEQYF. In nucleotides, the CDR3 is TGTGCCAGCAGTCCCCGATGGGGGGGCGGGGGCAACGAGCAGTACTTC.

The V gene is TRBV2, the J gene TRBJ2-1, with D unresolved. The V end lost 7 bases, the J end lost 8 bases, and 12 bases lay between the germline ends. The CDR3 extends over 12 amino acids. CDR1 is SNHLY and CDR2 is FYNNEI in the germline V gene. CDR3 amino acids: CASISAGYEQFF. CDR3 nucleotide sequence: TGTGCCAGCATTTCGGCAGGCTATGAGCAGTTCTTC.

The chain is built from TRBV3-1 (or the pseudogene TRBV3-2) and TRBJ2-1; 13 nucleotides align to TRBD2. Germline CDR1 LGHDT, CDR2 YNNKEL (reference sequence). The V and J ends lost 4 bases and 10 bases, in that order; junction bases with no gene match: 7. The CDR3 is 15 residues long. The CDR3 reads CASSLLAGGLGEQFF. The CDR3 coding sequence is TGTGCCAGCAGCCTACTAGCGGGGGGGCTTGGGGAGCAGTTCTTC.